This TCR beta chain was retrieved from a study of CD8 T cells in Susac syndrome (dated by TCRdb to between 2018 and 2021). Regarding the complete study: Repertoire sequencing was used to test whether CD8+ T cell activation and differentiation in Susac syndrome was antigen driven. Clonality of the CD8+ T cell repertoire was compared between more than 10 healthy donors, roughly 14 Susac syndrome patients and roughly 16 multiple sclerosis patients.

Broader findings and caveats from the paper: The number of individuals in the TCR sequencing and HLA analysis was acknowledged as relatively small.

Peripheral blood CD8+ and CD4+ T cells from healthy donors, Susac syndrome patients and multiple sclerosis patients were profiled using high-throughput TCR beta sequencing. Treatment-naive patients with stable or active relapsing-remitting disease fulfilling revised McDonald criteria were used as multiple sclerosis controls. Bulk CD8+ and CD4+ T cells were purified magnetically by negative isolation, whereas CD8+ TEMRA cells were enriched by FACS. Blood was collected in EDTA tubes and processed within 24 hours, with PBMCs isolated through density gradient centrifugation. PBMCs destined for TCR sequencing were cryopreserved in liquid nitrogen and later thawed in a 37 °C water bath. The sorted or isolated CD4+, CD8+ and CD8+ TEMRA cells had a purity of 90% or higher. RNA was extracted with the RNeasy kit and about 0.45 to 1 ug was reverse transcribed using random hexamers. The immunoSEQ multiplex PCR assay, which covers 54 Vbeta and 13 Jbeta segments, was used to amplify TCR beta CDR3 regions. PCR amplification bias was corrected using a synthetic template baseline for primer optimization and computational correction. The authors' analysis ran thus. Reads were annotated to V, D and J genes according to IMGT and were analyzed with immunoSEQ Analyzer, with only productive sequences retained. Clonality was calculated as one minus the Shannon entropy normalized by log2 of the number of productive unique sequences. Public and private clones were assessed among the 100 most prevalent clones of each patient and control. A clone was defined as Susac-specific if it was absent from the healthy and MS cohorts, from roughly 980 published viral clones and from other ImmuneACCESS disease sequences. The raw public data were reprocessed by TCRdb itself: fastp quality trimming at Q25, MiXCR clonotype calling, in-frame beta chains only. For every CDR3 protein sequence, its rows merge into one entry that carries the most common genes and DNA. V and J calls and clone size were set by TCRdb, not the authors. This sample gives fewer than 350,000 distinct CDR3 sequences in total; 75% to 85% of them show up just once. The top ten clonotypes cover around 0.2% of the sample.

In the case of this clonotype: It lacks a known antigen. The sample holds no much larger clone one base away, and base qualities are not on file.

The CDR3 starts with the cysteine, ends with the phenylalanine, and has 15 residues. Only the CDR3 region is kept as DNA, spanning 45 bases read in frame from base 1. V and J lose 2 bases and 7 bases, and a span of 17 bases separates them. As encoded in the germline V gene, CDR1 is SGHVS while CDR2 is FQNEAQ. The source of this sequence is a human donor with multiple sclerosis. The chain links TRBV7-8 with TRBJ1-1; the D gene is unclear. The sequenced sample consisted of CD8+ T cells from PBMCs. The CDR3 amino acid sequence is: CASSLTRGETVEAFF. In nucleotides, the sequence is TGTGCCAGCAGCTTAACTCGCGGGGAAACTGTTGAAGCTTTCTTT.